A selection of T cell receptor beta chains follows, all from one sample in a study of PD-L1 blockade in urothelial cancer. This table comes from immunoSEQ multiplex PCR, and its TCRdb copy is limited to in-frame clones, with some not included. This repertoire shows 85,000 to 100,000 clones, approximately 90% found once; its top ten account for approximately 9%. This specimen consisted of PBMCs, obtained around atezolizumab (anti-PD-L1) treatment. The source is a man between 60 and 75 years old with urothelial cancer. Both conserved end residues are trimmed from each CDR3. Fields, in order: J gene, V gene, CDR3 protein.

TRBJ1-2 | TRBV6-5 | ASTTGSRDYGYT
TRBJ2-1 | TRBV9 | ASSVGNNEQF
TRBJ1-1 | TRBV2 | ASSGDTEAF
TRBJ1-4 | TRBV4-1 | ASSQGVFSGATNEKLF
TRBJ1-2 | TRBV7-2 | ASSLGGRVYGYT
TRBJ1-2 | TRBV7-3 | ASRFRRGPNYGYT
TRBJ2-1 | TRBV2 | ASRRDRDLNEQF
TRBJ2-7 | TRBV4-1 | ASSQIIAGEQY
TRBJ1-6 | TRBV6-5 | ASSWDRRPGRLLH
TRBJ2-3 | TRBV7-9 | ASSEQGGSTDTQY
TRBJ2-7 | TRBV2 | ASSVPRQGVGFYEQY
TRBJ2-3 | TRBV4-3 | ASSQEREVTDTQY
TRBJ2-7 | TRBV28 | ASSPSGRVYEQY
TRBJ2-5 | TRBV5-1 | ASSVAVAGVGETQY
TRBJ1-2 | TRBV5-1 | ASSPLILGTGGGYT
TRBJ2-5 | TRBV30 | AWSVWAGGGETQY
TRBJ2-7 | TRBV9 | ASSVDSTFYEQY
TRBJ2-7 | TRBV7-2 | ASSFSGTLSYEQY
TRBJ1-3 | TRBV2 | ASRGTGGNTIY
NA | TRBV5-4 | ASSSPGVGDEQY
TRBJ1-1 | TRBV11-3 | ASSLDGKNTEAF
TRBJ2-3 | TRBV7-2 | ASSFGSTDTQY
TRBJ2-1 | TRBV4-3 | ASSQGGGLEQF
TRBJ1-2 | TRBV28 | ASSLQGGGYT
TRBJ2-2 | TRBV4-3 | ASSQDRWRPQSELF
TRBJ1-1 | TRBV29-1 | SVGSENTEAF
TRBJ1-1 | TRBV19 | ASSTGTGYGTEAF
TRBJ1-5 | TRBV23-1 | AGDQPQH
TRBJ2-7 | TRBV6-5 | ASRTSGRARDEQY
TRBJ2-7 | TRBV5-1 | ASSLAGGLANEQY
TRBJ2-3 | TRBV4-1 | ASSQDSGAGGNTDTQY
TRBJ2-5 | TRBV5-1 | ASSSQGGETQY
TRBJ1-2 | TRBV11-2 | ASSFRGGYT
TRBJ1-2 | TRBV5-6 | ASSLGGENYGYT
TRBJ1-1 | TRBV7-9 | ASTLGRSMNTEAF
TRBJ2-7 | TRBV4-3 | ASSQERDSTTYEQY
TRBJ1-3 | TRBV4-1 | ASSLSGSQGGSGNTIY
TRBJ2-3 | TRBV7-9 | ASSPLPGQGRLWY
TRBJ2-3 | TRBV6-1 | ASSATDTQY
TRBJ1-2 | TRBV5-6 | ASSPSRPSTPNYGYT
TRBJ1-1 | TRBV6-5 | ASNRDRGTEAF
TRBJ1-6 | TRBV4-1 | ASSQDDRKGSPLH
TRBJ1-5 | TRBV6-1 | ASSEVSYQPQH
TRBJ2-1 | TRBV11-2 | ASSLLTSGEYSYNEQF
TRBJ2-1 | TRBV2 | ASSQDPSGSYYNEQF
TRBJ1-1 | TRBV6-1 | ASSRRSGNTEAF
TRBJ2-1 | TRBV4-3 | ASSQGRAGLNEQF
TRBJ2-3 | TRBV29-1 | SVEGASTDTQY
TRBJ2-1 | TRBV7-3 | ASSLSPRASGGIYNEQF
TRBJ2-2 | TRBV10-3 | AISAETGIITGELF